The present T cell receptor beta chain was sequenced within a study of blood T cell repertoires in COVID-19. Trimming left V 4 bases short and J 6 bases short, with 19 bases between. The CDR3 consists of 15 residues. The V gene's germline CDR1 is SGHRS and CDR2 YFSETQ. This clone has just one count. The table came from immunoSEQ multiplex PCR; TCRdb's copy has only in-frame clones and leaves some out. Of 250,000 to 350,000 clones listed, around 90% are singletons. J is TRBJ1-2 and V is TRBV5-1, with D possibly TRBD1 on 6 matching bases. Sequences were obtained from PBMCs or T cells enriched from blood (not recorded which). The sequence derives from a woman under 30 with acute COVID-19. CDR3 region: CASSPWDTVGDGYTF. For the CDR3, the DNA is TGCGCCAGCAGCCCCTGGGACACCGTAGGAGATGGCTACACCTTC.